One and the same sample provided the 13 T cell receptor beta chains below, sequenced in a study of blood T cell repertoires in COVID-19. The repertoire was sequenced with immunoSEQ multiplex PCR; TCRdb's copy has only in-frame clones and lacks some. The sample shows approximately 180,000 clones, 89% of them seen only once. The sample taken for sequencing was PBMCs or T cells enriched from blood (not recorded which). These receptors were obtained from a middle-aged woman with acute COVID-19.

The chain recombines TRBV2 with TRBJ2-7; TRBD2 aligns across 11 bases. Losses at the gene ends were 7 bases for V and 3 bases for J; bases not matched to a gene: 2. Looked up from germline, CDR1 is SNHLY and CDR2 is FYNNEI. The CDR3 runs 13 residues. As DNA, the CDR3 is TGTGCCAGCATAGCGGGGGGGTACTACGAGCAGTACTTC. Its translation is CASIAGGYYEQYF.

The chain joins TRBV19 to TRBJ1-5; 8 bases agree with TRBD1. The junction had 10 bases not matched to a gene; V was cut back by 3 bases and J by 0 bases. Germline V CDR1 and CDR2: LNHDA, SQIVND (reference sequence). The CDR3 is made up of 18 amino acids. The CDR3 protein is CASSMGLDRGGSNQPQHF. Written as DNA, the CDR3 is TGTGCCAGTAGTATGGGCCTCGACAGGGGAGGTAGCAATCAGCCCCAGCATTTT.

The genes are TRBV6-9 and TRBJ1-4; 8 bases are shared with TRBD1. CDR1 is MNHGY, CDR2 SVAAGI, per germline. With 5 bases clipped from V and 7 bases from J, the junction kept 9 bases outside the gene matches. This CDR3 contains 15 residues. The CDR3 DNA reads TGTGCCAGCAGTGTCAACAGGGGGAGGTTTGAAAAACTGTTTTTT. Translating gives CASSVNRGRFEKLFF.

The V gene is TRBV19, the J gene TRBJ1-1; the D gene is possibly TRBD1 (6 bases). V was pared by 3 bases and J by 2 bases, with 13 bases between. Germline lookup yields CDR1 LNHDA and CDR2 SQIVND (reference sequence). The CDR3 runs to 15 residues. Here the CDR3 DNA reads TGTGCCAGTAGTATGGGTGCAGGGACAAACACTGAAGCTTTCTTT. It yields the protein CASSMGAGTNTEAFF.

J is TRBJ2-3 and V is TRBV7-3; 13 nucleotides align to TRBD2. Per germline, CDR1 SGHTA and CDR2 FQGTGA. This CDR3 is 16 amino acids long. With 4 bases clipped from V and 2 bases from J, the junction kept 3 bases outside the gene matches. CDR3 in DNA: TGTGCCAGCAGCTATGGGACTAGCGGGATCACAGATACGCAGTATTTT. This gives the protein CASSYGTSGITDTQYF. The full variable domain, its missing parts supplied by reference TRBV7-3 and TRBJ2-3, is GAGVSQTPSNKVTEKGKYVELRCDPISGHTALYWYRQSLGQGPEFLIYFQGTGAADDSGLPNDRFFAVRPEGSVSTLKIQRTERGDSAVYLCASSYGTSGITDTQYFGPGTRLTVL.

This chain uses TRBV5-1 with TRBJ2-5, with 9 positions matching TRBD1. V trimming: 2 bases; J trimming: 4 bases; junction bases outside the gene matches: 6. The germline CDR1 and CDR2 sequences are SGHRS and YFSETQ. This CDR3 has 15 residues. The CDR3 coding sequence is TGCGCCAGCAGCTTACGAGACAGGGGGGTAGAGACCCAGTACTTC. It yields the protein CASSLRDRGVETQYF.

This chain connects TRBV7-2 to TRBJ1-4; D is undetermined. This CDR3 is built from 15 residues. Germline loops: CDR1 SGHTA, CDR2 FQGNSA. Trimming left V 2 bases short and J 3 bases short, with 10 bases between. For the CDR3, the DNA is TGTGCCAGCAGCTTATGGGGAGCGGCTAATGAAAAACTGTTTTTT. Encoded protein: CASSLWGAANEKLFF.

This clone was counted a single time. The chain links TRBV28 to TRBJ1-5; tentative D call: TRBD1 (6 bases). Germline CDR1 reads MDHEN; CDR2 reads SYDVKM. The V end lost 6 bases, the J end lost 0 bases, and 9 bases lay between the germline ends. The CDR3 has 14 residues. CDR3 sequence reads: CASRRDISNQPQHF. CDR3 bases: TGTGCCAGCAGGAGGGACATTAGCAATCAGCCCCAGCATTTT.

The V call is TRBV4-3, the J call TRBJ2-5, with TRBD2 matching 9 bases. Per germline, CDR1 LGHNA and CDR2 YSLEER. The CDR3 spans 18 residues. Trimming cost V 0 bases and J 4 bases; bases outside gene matches: 12. CDR3 coding DNA: TGCGCCAGCAGCCAAGAATGGATGGTAGCGGGAGTCTCAGAGACCCAGTACTTC. Its protein is CASSQEWMVAGVSETQYF.

The chain couples TRBV18 to TRBJ2-3; 8 positions match TRBD2. Looked up from germline, CDR1 is KGHSH and CDR2 is LQKENI. The length of the CDR3 is 16 residues. V was pared by 3 bases and J by 1 base, with 6 bases of the junction left unmatched. CDR3 sequence: CASSPELAEGTDTQYF. CDR3 DNA: TGTGCCAGCTCACCCGAACTAGCGGAGGGCACAGATACGCAGTATTTT.

The CDR3 DNA is TGTGCCAGCAGCTTGCAGGGGAGCACAGATACGCAGTATTTT. It encodes CASSLQGSTDTQYF. This rearrangement joins TRBV5-6 to TRBJ2-3; possibly TRBD1 for D (6 bases). With 1 base removed from V and 0 bases from J, the gap between germline ends came to 6 bases. The CDR3 covers 14 residues. The germline gives CDR1 SGHDT, CDR2 YYEEEE.

A word on this clone: Other DNA sequences of this sample code for an identical CDR3. This chain uses TRBV2 with TRBJ1-6; 8 positions match TRBD1. The J segment lost 7 bases and the V segment lost 1 base, leaving 3 bases of the junction unmatched. Germline lookup yields CDR1 SNHLY and CDR2 FYNNEI. The CDR3 has 15 amino acids. CDR3 DNA sequence: TGTGCCAGCAGTGAAGGGACAGGGCGGAATTCACCCCTCCACTTT. Encoded protein: CASSEGTGRNSPLHF.

The chain couples TRBV18 to TRBJ2-2; D might be TRBD1 (5 bases). Germline V gene data show CDR1 as KGHSH and CDR2 as LQKENI. The CDR3 spans 15 residues. Trimming cost V 6 bases and J 3 bases, with 14 bases left between them. DNA for the CDR3: TGTGCCAGCTCCCCCCTACAGGATTACACCGGGGAGCTGTTTTTT. This codes for CASSPLQDYTGELFF.